The sequence of this T cell receptor beta chain was determined in a study of T cells in Graves' hyperthyroidism and ophthalmopathy. General study points: Ophthalmopathy got predicted by the model a median roughly 6.4 months before its onset. From stable hyperthyroidism, ophthalmopathy was set apart by a 13 V-J model.

This clonotype showed up many times. What it binds is not known. RNA transcripts provided the source from which TCR beta CDR3 regions were amplified. First-round RT-PCR targeting the TCR CDR3 was performed with the HTBI primer set. In TCRdb, the multiplex PCR reads were re-called with MiXCR into one record per CDR3 protein. Here the sample spans about 53,000 distinct CDR3 sequences, about 50% being singletons. V lost 0 bases and J lost 4, with 9 bases in between. CDR1 and CDR2 (germline): SNHLY, FYNNEI. The CDR3 is 14 residues long. The chain is built from TRBV2 and TRBJ1-2; the D gene is possibly TRBD1 (6 bases). The specimen sequenced was blood. This clonotype originated in a young woman with Graves' ophthalmopathy. CDR3 in amino acids: CASSEAGGRYGYTF. The CDR3 DNA sequence: TGTGCCAGCAGTGAAGCGGGGGGCCGCTATGGCTACACCTTC.